This T cell receptor beta chain was captured in a study of vaccination and CD4 T cells after COVID-19. On this clonotype: The antigen remains undetermined.

The Oncomine TCR Beta short-read assay generated sequence data from the DNA of cultured CD4+ T cells. MiXCR was run by TCRdb on the PCR reads, yielding one entry per CDR3 protein. Among over 20,000 distinct CDR3 sequences listed, 35% were seen once. Time point noted: late sampling 161 to 241 days after vaccination in a few convalescent patients. The sample's treatment: roughly 11-day PBMC culture with coronavirus spike peptide pools or control peptides (ViraFEST assay). The CDR3 consists of 15 residues. The germline CDR1 and CDR2 sequences are DFQATT and SNEGSKA (reference sequence). V lost 1 base and J lost 1; bases outside the gene matches: 4.

The J gene is TRBJ2-5, the V gene TRBV20-1, with 9 bases identical to TRBD2. The clonotype comes from a human donor who had recovered from COVID-19. The source was CD4+ T cells from blood, cultured in vitro, collected about 7 months after SARS-CoV-2 vaccination. The CDR3 DNA reads as TGCAGTGCTAGAGCAGGACTAGCGCTCCAAGAGACCCAGTACTTC. It encodes CSARAGLALQETQYF.